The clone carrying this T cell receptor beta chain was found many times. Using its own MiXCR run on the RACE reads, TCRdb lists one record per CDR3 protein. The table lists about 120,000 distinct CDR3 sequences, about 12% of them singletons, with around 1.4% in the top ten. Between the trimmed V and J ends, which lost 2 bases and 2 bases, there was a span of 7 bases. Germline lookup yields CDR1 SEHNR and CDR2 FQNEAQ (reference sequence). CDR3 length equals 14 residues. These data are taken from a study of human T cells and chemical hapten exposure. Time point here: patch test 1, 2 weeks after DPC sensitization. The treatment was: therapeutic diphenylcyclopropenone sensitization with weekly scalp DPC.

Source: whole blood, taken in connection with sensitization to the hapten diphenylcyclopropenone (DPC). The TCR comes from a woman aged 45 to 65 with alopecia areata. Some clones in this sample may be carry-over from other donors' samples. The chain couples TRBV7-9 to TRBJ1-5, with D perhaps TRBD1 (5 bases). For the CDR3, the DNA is TGTGCCAGCAGCTTATCGGGGGGCAATCAGCCCCAGCATTTT. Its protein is CASSLSGGNQPQHF.